This T cell receptor beta chain emerged from a study of blood T cell repertoires in COVID-19. Study details: Donors in the United States, Italy and Spain gave samples during acute or convalescent COVID-19. T cells, B-cell-depleted T cells, or PBMCs supplied cDNA or gDNA.

The V segment lost 3 bases and the J segment 5 bases; nucleotides outside the gene matches: 7. Germline values: CDR1 LGHNA, CDR2 YSLEER. This CDR3 has 16 residues. How the authors handled the data: Amplified reference gene primers provided the basis for estimating nucleated cell counts. Profiled with immunoSEQ multiplex PCR; TCRdb holds only in-frame clones, not every one. The V and J calls and the clone size are those of that table, but D and trimming were determined from the DNA. The repertoire consists of about 270,000 clones, with approximately 86% occurring once and the leading ten covering around 13%.

The origin of this receptor is a woman in her sixties or seventies with COVID-19, enrolled during active disease. V gene TRBV4-3 combines with J gene TRBJ2-3; 11 bases map to TRBD2. Sequencing used peripheral blood. The CDR3 nucleotides read TGCGCCAGCAGCCAGGTTCTAGCGGGGGGACAAGATACGCAGTATTTT. Protein sequence: CASSQVLAGGQDTQYF.